A single sample gave rise to the 16 T cell receptor beta chains below, sequenced in a study of T cell changes during pregnancy in multiple sclerosis. TCRdb keeps only in-frame clones here, not all; method: immunoSEQ multiplex PCR. In the table there are 35,000 to 45,000 clones, about 88% of which are singletons. The sample consisted of CD8+ T cells from peripheral blood mononuclear cells, taken in the first trimester of pregnancy. The receptors were gathered from a female donor with multiple sclerosis, enrolled in a pregnancy study.

V gene TRBV6-1 combines with J gene TRBJ1-1; D gene unclear. The ends were cut back, 7 bases at V and 4 bases at J, with 16 bases in the middle. This CDR3 spans 14 amino acids. From germline, CDR1 is MNHNS and CDR2 SASEGT. CDR3 bases: TGTGCCAGCACCTCCCTGGCTCCTGTCACTGAAGCTTTCTTT. Translation: CASTSLAPVTEAFF.

V and J are TRBV4-3 and TRBJ2-5, with 7 bases matching TRBD1. The end of the DNA is better explained by TRBJ2-7, so the J call may be wrong. There are 15 residues in the CDR3. The germline gives CDR1 LGHNA, CDR2 YSLEER. The CDR3 DNA reads as TGCGCCAGCAGCCACCTCGGACAGGCCTCCTACGAGCAGTACTTC. This gives the protein CASSHLGQASYEQYF.

This chain links TRBV29-1 with TRBJ2-7; tentatively, D is TRBD2 (5 bases). The CDR3 totals 13 residues. V lost 1 base to trimming and J lost 0 bases, with 7 bases between them. CDR1 SQVTM and CDR2 ANQGSEA come from the germline V gene. The CDR3 here is CSVEVGDSYEQYF. The CDR3 DNA is TGCAGCGTTGAAGTCGGGGACTCCTACGAGCAGTACTTC.

A note on this clone: Relative to the germline gene, one junction end is altered; a read error may explain this. This rearrangement joins TRBV7-7 to TRBJ2-1, with TRBD1 matching over 9 bases. There are 17 residues in the CDR3. Germline V gene lookup returns CDR1 SSHAT and CDR2 FNYEAQ (reference sequence). CDR3 sequence (DNA): TGTGCTAGCAGCTTATTTCAAGGGACAGGGCTAAAGAATGAGCAGTTCTTC. Its translation is CASSLFQGTGLKNEQFF.

The rearrangement links TRBV7-2 to TRBJ2-7; tentative D call: TRBD1 (6 bases). The CDR3 is 13 residues long. From germline, CDR1 is SGHTA and CDR2 FQGNSA. V lost 5 bases, J lost 3 bases, and 11 bases lay in between. Here the CDR3 DNA reads TGTGCCAGCAGCCGAGGGACAAGCTACGAGCAGTACTTC. Protein product: CASSRGTSYEQYF.

The chain combines TRBV29-1 with TRBJ1-3; possibly TRBD1 for D (5 bases). Germline V gives CDR1 SQVTM, CDR2 ANQGSEA. CDR3 size: 13 residues. Trimming cost V 3 bases and J 3 bases, with 9 bases left between them. The DNA for the CDR3 is TGCAGCGTTGACGGGGGGTTTGGAAACACCATATATTTT. Translating it yields CSVDGGFGNTIYF. Supplemented by reference TRBV29-1 and TRBJ1-3, the full variable domain reads SAVISQKPSRDICQRGTSLTIQCQVDSQVTMMFWYRQQPGQSLTLIATANQGSEATYESGFVIDKFPISRPNLTFSTLTVSNMSPEDSSIYLCSVDGGFGNTIYFGEGSWLTVV.

The chain employs TRBV13 and TRBJ2-7, with 12 bases aligning to TRBD1. CDR1 PRHDT and CDR2 FYEKMQ come from the germline V gene (reference sequence). The ends lost 5 bases at V and 7 bases at J; junction bases unmatched: 9. This CDR3 region has 15 residues. The CDR3: CASSTRDRGLGEQYF. CDR3 bases: TGTGCCAGCAGCACCCGGGACAGGGGGCTCGGGGAGCAGTACTTC.

The chain is built from TRBV19 and TRBJ2-7, with a possible D match to TRBD1 (5 bases). CDR1 is LNHDA, CDR2 SQIVND, per germline (reference sequence). The CDR3 has 16 residues. V was clipped by 4 bases and J by 0 bases, with 16 bases between them. For the CDR3, the DNA is TGTGCCAGTAGTACAAAGACAGAGCCGTTCTCCTACGAGCAGTACTTC. Its protein is CASSTKTEPFSYEQYF.

Here the CDR3 reads CASNPDSLTPYYGYTF. The CDR3 DNA follows: TGTGCCAGCAACCCGGACAGCTTAACTCCCTACTATGGCTACACCTTC. The chain joins TRBV7-2 to TRBJ1-2; weak D call: TRBD1 (6 bases). The CDR3 totals 16 residues. Germline-derived CDR1 and CDR2 are SGHTA and FQGNSA. Trimming removed 7 bases at V and 3 bases at J, with 21 bases between.

The chain recombines TRBV15 with TRBJ1-6, with D possibly TRBD1 on 6 matching bases. Germline CDR1 is LNHNV and CDR2 is YYDKDF (reference sequence). The CDR3 length is 17 residues. The V end was cut by 0 bases, the J end by 6 bases, with 15 bases between. In DNA, the CDR3 is TGTGCCACCAGCAGAGATAGGGGGGGCTCTGGTAATTCACCCCTCCACTTT. Its protein product is CATSRDRGGSGNSPLHF.

This clone was observed a few times. The chain recombines TRBV9 with TRBJ1-2, with TRBD1 as a possible D gene (5 bases). Germline assignment: CDR1 SGDLS and CDR2 YYNGEE. The V end lost 7 bases, the J end lost 7 bases, and 11 bases lay between the germline ends. This CDR3 is 11 amino acids long. In DNA, the CDR3 is TGTGCCAGCCATACAGGAACTGGCTACACCTTC. Its translation is CASHTGTGYTF.

V gene TRBV5-4 combines with J gene TRBJ1-2, with D hard to call. CDR1 is SGHNT and CDR2 is YYREEE in the germline V gene (reference sequence). The V and J ends lost 2 bases and 5 bases respectively, with 13 bases between them. This CDR3 spans 14 amino acids. CDR3 coding DNA: TGTGCCAGCAGCTTTTCGGAGTACGGGTATGGCTACACCTTC. Amino acid sequence: CASSFSEYGYGYTF.

The rearrangement uses TRBV6-1 and TRBJ1-1; 8 bases are shared with TRBD1. The CDR3 loop spans 12 amino acids. V was clipped by 10 bases and J by 6 bases; unmatched bases: 7. From germline, CDR1 is MNHNS and CDR2 SASEGT. The CDR3 spells CAISGQGSEAFF. The CDR3 nucleotides read TGTGCCATCTCCGGACAGGGCTCTGAAGCTTTCTTT.

This chain connects TRBV7-8 to TRBJ2-7; 9 bases map to TRBD1. Germline CDR1 is SGHVS and CDR2 is FQNEAQ. V was pared by 4 bases and J by 4 bases, with 5 bases of the junction left unmatched. This CDR3 is built from 14 residues. CDR3 protein: CASSSRDRAYEQYF. CDR3 nucleotide sequence: TGTGCCAGCAGCTCCCGGGACAGGGCGTACGAGCAGTACTTC.

The CDR3 sequence: CASSPWLVQRTDTQYF. The CDR3 DNA reads TGTGCCAGCTCACCATGGCTAGTCCAACGCACAGATACGCAGTATTTT. The chain carries TRBV18 and TRBJ2-3, with D unclear. Germline values: CDR1 KGHSH, CDR2 LQKENI. This CDR3 spans 16 amino acids. The V end lost 2 bases, the J end lost 1 base, and 13 bases lay between the germline ends.

The V and J genes are TRBV2 and TRBJ2-5, with D possibly TRBD1 on 5 matching bases. Germline CDR1 reads SNHLY; CDR2 reads FYNNEI. V lost 6 bases and J lost 5, with 10 bases in between. The CDR3 totals 12 residues. This chain's CDR3 is CASRGLNETQYF. The CDR3 DNA reads TGTGCCAGCAGGGGGCTTAACGAGACCCAGTACTTC.